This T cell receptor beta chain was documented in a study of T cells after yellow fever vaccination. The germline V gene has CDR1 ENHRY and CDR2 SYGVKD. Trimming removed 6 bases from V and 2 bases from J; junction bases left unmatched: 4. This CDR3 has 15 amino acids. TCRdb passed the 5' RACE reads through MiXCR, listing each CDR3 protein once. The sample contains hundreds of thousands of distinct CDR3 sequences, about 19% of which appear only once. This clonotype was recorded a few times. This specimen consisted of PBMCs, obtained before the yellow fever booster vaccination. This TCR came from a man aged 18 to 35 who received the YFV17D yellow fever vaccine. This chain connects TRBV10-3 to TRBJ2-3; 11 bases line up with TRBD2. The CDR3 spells CAIRLAGGYTDTQYF. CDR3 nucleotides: TGTGCCATCAGGCTAGCGGGGGGATACACAGATACGCAGTATTTT.